What follows are 13 T cell receptor beta chains derived from one specimen sequenced in a study of blood T cell repertoires in COVID-19. Produced via immunoSEQ multiplex PCR; TCRdb's table is partial and in-frame only. The sample holds fewer than 350,000 clones, more than 75% seen once. The specimen sequenced was PBMCs or T cells enriched from blood (not recorded which). These TCRs come from a woman aged 55-70 years in a cohort exposed to, infected with or recovered from COVID-19 (not recorded which).

This chain links TRBV15 with TRBJ1-3; no clear D. The CDR3 is 14 amino acids. The V gene lost 0 bases and the J gene lost 3 bases, with 6 bases spanning the gap. CDR1 is LNHNV, CDR2 YYDKDF, per germline (reference sequence). CDR3 sequence reads: CATSREGYGNTIYF. The CDR3 DNA is TGTGCCACCAGCAGAGAGGGCTATGGAAACACCATATATTTT.

The V gene is TRBV4-3, the J gene TRBJ1-6; maybe TRBD1 (6 bases). Germline V CDR1 and CDR2: LGHNA, YSLEER. The CDR3 contains 18 residues. V lost 0 bases and J lost 6, with 18 bases in between. The CDR3 DNA sequence: TGCGCCAGCAGCCAAGAATCGGCAGGGGCGGGCGGTAATTCACCCCTCCACTTT. It translates to CASSQESAGAGGNSPLHF.

V gene TRBV11-2 combines with J gene TRBJ1-4; D gene unclear. The V gene's germline CDR1 is SGHAT and CDR2 FQNNGV. CDR3 length equals 15 residues. Trimming cost V 1 base and J 8 bases, with 14 bases left between them. CDR3 residues: CASSLGDTVVEKLFF. CDR3 DNA sequence: TGTGCCAGCAGCTTAGGCGACACGGTGGTGGAAAAACTGTTTTTT.

V is TRBV14 and J is TRBJ2-2; D gene ambiguous. The CDR3 sequence is 15 residues long. CDR1 and CDR2 (germline): SGHDN, FVKESK. V was clipped by 0 bases and J by 7 bases, with 12 bases between them. The CDR3 spells CASSQDSRLGGELFF. CDR3 DNA sequence: TGTGCCAGCAGCCAAGACTCCAGGTTGGGCGGGGAGCTGTTTTTT.

The CDR3 loop is CASSLDSNYGYTF. The CDR3 region has the DNA TGCGCCAGCAGCCTGGACAGTAACTATGGCTACACCTTC. The V and J genes are TRBV4-1 and TRBJ1-2; possible D gene TRBD1, 6 bases. The CDR3 loop spans 13 amino acids. V was shortened by 4 bases and J by 1 base, with 7 bases between the two germline ends. Germline V gene data show CDR1 as MGHRA and CDR2 as YSYEKL.

This chain connects TRBV10-3 to TRBJ2-5; 9 bases match TRBD2. Trimming at V came to 8 bases and at J to 4 bases, leaving 17 bases not matched to a gene. Looked up from germline, CDR1 is ENHRY and CDR2 is SYGVKD. The length of the CDR3 is 17 residues. CDR3 residues: CAIRQSVGSGRLETQYF. The DNA for the CDR3 is TGTGCCATCCGCCAGTCCGTGGGAAGCGGGAGGTTAGAGACCCAGTACTTC.

The chain employs TRBV30 and TRBJ1-2; 9 bases fit TRBD1. V shed 7 bases and J 6 bases; nucleotides not matched to a gene: 15. Germline V gene sequence: CDR1 GTSNPN, CDR2 SVGIG (reference sequence). The CDR3 extends over 15 amino acids. CDR3 region: CASKIQGARVNGYTF. The CDR3 DNA reads TGTGCCTCAAAAATACAGGGGGCAAGAGTCAATGGCTACACCTTC.

The rearrangement joins TRBV28 to TRBJ2-2, with 8 positions matching TRBD2. Per germline, CDR1 MDHEN and CDR2 SYDVKM. V dropped 6 bases and J dropped 8; count of bases not matched to a gene: 8. CDR3 length equals 14 residues. This CDR3 reads CASRIAGKPGELFF. As DNA, the CDR3 is TGTGCCAGCAGAATAGCGGGAAAACCGGGGGAGCTGTTTTTT.

This sequence joins TRBV6-5 and TRBJ2-4; TRBD2 matches 8 bases. Germline CDR1 and CDR2: MNHEY and SVGAGI. Trimming removed 8 bases from V and 7 bases from J; junction bases left unmatched: 13. The CDR3 is made up of 15 amino acids. Here the CDR3 reads CASEGRRAGANIQYF. CDR3 sequence (DNA): TGTGCCAGCGAAGGTCGGCGAGCGGGAGCTAACATTCAGTACTTC.

The chain carries TRBV28 and TRBJ2-7; 7 positions agree with TRBD1. V dropped 6 bases and J dropped 0; count of bases not matched to a gene: 8. Per the germline V gene, CDR1 is MDHEN and CDR2 is SYDVKM. This CDR3 is 15 amino acids long. The CDR3, as DNA: TGTGCCAGCAGGACCTTGGGACAGAGCTCCTACGAGCAGTACTTC. This codes for CASRTLGQSSYEQYF.

V usage is TRBV5-1 and J usage is TRBJ2-2, with 10 bases identical to TRBD1. The length of the CDR3 is 14 residues. Unmatched junction bases numbered 1, after V lost 2 bases and J lost 6 bases. CDR1 and CDR2 from the germline V gene are SGHRS and YFSETQ. In nucleotides, the CDR3 is TGCGCCAGCAGCTTAGACAGGGGGCCCGGGGAGCTGTTTTTT. It codes for CASSLDRGPGELFF.

This chain links TRBV5-4 with TRBJ2-1; 10 bases align to TRBD2. The CDR3 is 19 residues long. V trimming: 1 base; J trimming: 0 bases; junction bases outside the gene matches: 10. The germline gives CDR1 SGHNT, CDR2 YYREEE (reference sequence). CDR3 loop: CASSLFSAGGRSSYNEQFF. CDR3 coding DNA: TGTGCCAGCAGCTTGTTCTCAGCGGGAGGGCGGAGCTCCTACAATGAGCAGTTCTTC.

The chain combines TRBV2 with TRBJ2-7, with TRBD2 matching 8 bases. Per the germline V gene, CDR1 is SNHLY and CDR2 is FYNNEI. The CDR3 has 14 amino acids. Trimming removed 7 bases from V and 2 bases from J; junction bases left unmatched: 7. In nucleotides, the CDR3 is TGTGCCAGCACCCGGCTAGCGGGCCCCTACGAGCAGTACTTC. It yields the protein CASTRLAGPYEQYF.